This T cell receptor beta chain stems from a study of cytomegalovirus exposure and HLA in healthy donors. The wider study: Around 78 million unique TCR sequences came from HLA-typed donors in an early release.

Amplification used 60 Vbeta primers and 13 Jbeta primers. TCRdb's copy holds only in-frame clones and misses some; the assay was immunoSEQ multiplex PCR. This sample carries 75,000 to 90,000 clones, around 77% of them seen once, and the ten largest clones take 3% to 3.5%. This clone showed up just a few times. Antigen unknown. The CDR3 length is 17 residues. V was cut by 8 bases and J by 5 bases, with 25 bases left in between. Germline-derived CDR1 and CDR2 are ENHRY and SYGVKD. General study points: The authors later linked a missense DCLRE1C variant to TCR beta V- and J-gene trimming.

The sequence was collected from a man aged 45-65 years in good health and CMV-seronegative. The rearrangement joins TRBV10-3 to TRBJ1-3; D call uncertain. The sequenced material came from PBMCs. CDR3 DNA: TGTGCCATCCAGAAGGGAGAACAGCCTGAAAGTCGAAACACCATATATTTT. Translation gives CAIQKGEQPESRNTIYF.